A selection of T cell receptor beta chains follows, all from one sample in a study of T cell repertoires in cytomegalovirus infection. TCRdb redid the calling of the reads with MiXCR, one entry per CDR3 protein. Among just under 550,000 distinct CDR3 sequences listed, roughly 29% were seen once. Sample: PBMCs. These receptors originate from a human donor in good health (CMV status not recorded). Some clones in this sample may be carry-over from other donors' samples. CDR3s include the opening cysteine and the closing phenylalanine or tryptophan. Fields, in order: V gene, clone size, J gene, D gene, CDR3 protein, CDR3 DNA. The D gene is left open where the match is weak. A clone size is listed for some rows: how often the clone was seen (once, few, many), or a class if it is expanded.

v_gene: TRBV6-1
abundance: few
j_gene: TRBJ1-4
d_gene: NA
CDR3aa: CASRHSFRDEKLFF
CDR3nt: TGTGCCAGCAGACACAGTTTCCGGGACGAAAAACTGTTTTTT

v_gene: TRBV6-1
abundance: NA
j_gene: TRBJ2-1
d_gene: TRBD1
CDR3aa: CASSFPRQGRRDNEQFF
CDR3nt: TGTGCCAGCAGTTTCCCCCGACAGGGGCGGCGGGACAATGAGCAGTTCTTC

v_gene: TRBV10-3
abundance: once
j_gene: TRBJ1-4
d_gene: NA
CDR3aa: CAISEGRAVNLFF
CDR3nt: TGTGCCATCAGTGAGGGCAGGGCGGTAAACCTGTTTTTT

v_gene: TRBV28
abundance: NA
j_gene: TRBJ1-3
d_gene: NA
CDR3aa: CASSLQQFTGNTIYF
CDR3nt: TGTGCCAGCAGTTTGCAACAGTTTACTGGAAACACCATATATTTT

v_gene: TRBV4-1
abundance: NA
j_gene: TRBJ2-7
d_gene: TRBD1
CDR3aa: CASSQGVRGSDEQYF
CDR3nt: TGCGCCAGCAGCCAAGGGGTCAGGGGGTCGGACGAGCAGTACTTC

v_gene: TRBV15
abundance: NA
j_gene: TRBJ2-1
d_gene: TRBD2
CDR3aa: CATSLSGTSGSHEQFF
CDR3nt: TGTGCCACCAGCTTAAGCGGGACTAGCGGGAGTCATGAGCAGTTCTTC

v_gene: TRBV7-2
abundance: many
j_gene: TRBJ1-3
d_gene: TRBD1
CDR3aa: CASSVNTGGYGNTIYF
CDR3nt: TGTGCCAGCAGCGTAAACACAGGGGGCTATGGAAACACCATATATTTT

v_gene: TRBV27
abundance: few
j_gene: TRBJ2-2
d_gene: TRBD2
CDR3aa: CASSPRGVAGGPNTGELFF
CDR3nt: TGTGCCAGCAGTCCCCGAGGAGTAGCGGGAGGCCCGAACACCGGGGAGCTGTTTTTT

v_gene: TRBV19
abundance: few
j_gene: TRBJ1-5
d_gene: NA
CDR3aa: CASSLQGGGSNQPQHF
CDR3nt: TGTGCCAGTAGCTTACAGGGAGGAGGAAGCAATCAGCCCCAGCATTTT

v_gene: TRBV3-1
abundance: NA
j_gene: TRBJ2-3
d_gene: NA
CDR3aa: CASSPRVSADTQYF
CDR3nt: TGTGCCAGCAGCCCGAGGGTGAGCGCAGATACGCAGTATTTT

v_gene: TRBV7-9
abundance: NA
j_gene: TRBJ1-3
d_gene: NA
CDR3aa: CASSWGPSSGNTIYF
CDR3nt: TGTGCCAGCAGCTGGGGACCGAGCTCTGGAAACACCATATATTTT

v_gene: TRBV7-2
abundance: many
j_gene: TRBJ2-1
d_gene: NA
CDR3aa: CASSLVSTGGNNEQFF
CDR3nt: TGTGCCAGCAGCTTAGTTTCTACTGGAGGGAACAATGAGCAGTTCTTC

v_gene: TRBV5-6
abundance: NA
j_gene: TRBJ2-5
d_gene: TRBD2
CDR3aa: CASSLGWKTSGLRQETQYF
CDR3nt: TGTGCCAGCAGCTTGGGGTGGAAAACTAGCGGGTTACGCCAAGAGACCCAGTACTTC

v_gene: TRBV19
abundance: few
j_gene: TRBJ2-1
d_gene: NA
CDR3aa: CASSVPGLGYNEQFF
CDR3nt: TGTGCCAGTAGTGTGCCGGGACTGGGATACAATGAGCAGTTCTTC

v_gene: TRBV4-3
abundance: few
j_gene: TRBJ1-2
d_gene: TRBD1
CDR3aa: CASSQSTGYFGYTF
CDR3nt: TGCGCCAGCAGCCAGTCGACAGGGTACTTCGGCTACACCTTC

v_gene: TRBV19
abundance: NA
j_gene: TRBJ1-5
d_gene: NA
CDR3aa: CASMLPGANQPQHF
CDR3nt: TGTGCCAGTATGCTTCCGGGAGCCAATCAGCCCCAGCATTTT

v_gene: TRBV15
abundance: NA
j_gene: TRBJ1-5
d_gene: NA
CDR3aa: CATSRKGQPQHF
CDR3nt: TGTGCCACCAGCAGGAAGGGCCAGCCCCAGCATTTT

v_gene: TRBV29-1
abundance: NA
j_gene: TRBJ1-2
d_gene: NA
CDR3aa: CSVDAYRLYGYTF
CDR3nt: TGCAGCGTTGATGCGTACAGACTCTATGGCTACACCTTC

v_gene: TRBV12-3/TRBV12-4
abundance: NA
j_gene: TRBJ1-2
d_gene: NA
CDR3aa: CASSLYREDYGYTF
CDR3nt: TGTGCCAGCAGTTTATACAGGGAGGACTATGGCTACACCTTC

v_gene: TRBV12-3/TRBV12-4
abundance: many
j_gene: TRBJ2-2
d_gene: TRBD2
CDR3aa: CASILGLAEAGELFF
CDR3nt: TGTGCCAGCATCCTAGGGCTAGCGGAGGCCGGGGAGCTGTTTTTT

v_gene: TRBV15
abundance: NA
j_gene: TRBJ1-6
d_gene: NA
CDR3aa: CATSRLPVAARNSPLHF
CDR3nt: TGTGCCACCAGCAGACTGCCTGTGGCCGCGCGGAATTCACCCCTCCACTTT

v_gene: TRBV20-1
abundance: NA
j_gene: TRBJ2-7
d_gene: NA
CDR3aa: CSAREGSVYEQYF
CDR3nt: TGCAGTGCCAGAGAAGGATCAGTCTACGAGCAGTACTTC

v_gene: TRBV29-1
abundance: few
j_gene: TRBJ2-1
d_gene: NA
CDR3aa: CSVGTLIGNEQFF
CDR3nt: TGCAGCGTTGGTACTTTGATCGGGAATGAGCAGTTCTTC

v_gene: TRBV5-4
abundance: NA
j_gene: TRBJ1-5
d_gene: NA
CDR3aa: CASSLGDGRNQPQHF
CDR3nt: TGTGCCAGCAGCTTGGGCGATGGAAGAAATCAGCCCCAGCATTTT

v_gene: TRBV4-1
abundance: once
j_gene: TRBJ1-1
d_gene: TRBD1
CDR3aa: CASSFRQGEKTEAFF
CDR3nt: TGCGCCAGCAGCTTCAGACAGGGAGAAAAAACTGAAGCTTTCTTT

v_gene: TRBV7-8
abundance: few
j_gene: TRBJ2-7
d_gene: NA
CDR3aa: CASSGPQGYEQYF
CDR3nt: TGTGCCAGCAGCGGTCCTCAGGGATACGAGCAGTACTTC

v_gene: TRBV7-2
abundance: many
j_gene: TRBJ2-3
d_gene: NA
CDR3aa: CASSLRGSQYF
CDR3nt: TGTGCCAGCAGCTTGCGGGGATCGCAGTATTTT

v_gene: TRBV7-2
abundance: many
j_gene: TRBJ2-5
d_gene: NA
CDR3aa: CASSLAGAERETQYF
CDR3nt: TGTGCCAGCAGCTTAGCGGGGGCGGAACGGGAGACCCAGTACTTC